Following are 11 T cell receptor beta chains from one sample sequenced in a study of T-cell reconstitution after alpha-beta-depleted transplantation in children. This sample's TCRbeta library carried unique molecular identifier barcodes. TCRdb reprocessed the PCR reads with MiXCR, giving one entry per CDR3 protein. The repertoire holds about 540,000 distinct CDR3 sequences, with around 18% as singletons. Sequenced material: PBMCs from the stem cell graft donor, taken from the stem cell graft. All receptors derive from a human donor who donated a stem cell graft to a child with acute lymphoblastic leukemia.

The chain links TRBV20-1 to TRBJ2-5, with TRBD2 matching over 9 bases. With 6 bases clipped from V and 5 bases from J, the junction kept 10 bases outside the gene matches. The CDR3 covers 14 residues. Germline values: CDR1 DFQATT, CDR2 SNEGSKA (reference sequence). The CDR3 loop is CSATRLAGSETQYF. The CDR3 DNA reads TGCAGTGCCACCCGGCTAGCGGGATCGGAGACCCAGTACTTC.

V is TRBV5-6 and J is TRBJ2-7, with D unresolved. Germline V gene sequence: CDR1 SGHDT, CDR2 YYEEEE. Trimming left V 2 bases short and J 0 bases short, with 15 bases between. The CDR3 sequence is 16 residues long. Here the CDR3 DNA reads TGTGCCAGCAGCTTTGGCGGAAGTTCCCACTCCTACGAGCAGTACTTC. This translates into CASSFGGSSHSYEQYF.

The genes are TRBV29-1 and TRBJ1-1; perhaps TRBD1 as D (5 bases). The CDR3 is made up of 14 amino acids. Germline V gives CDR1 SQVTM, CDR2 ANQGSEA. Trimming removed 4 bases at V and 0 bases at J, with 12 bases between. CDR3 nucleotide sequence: TGCAGCGTTGCTTTACAGGCCATGAACACTGAAGCTTTCTTT. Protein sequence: CSVALQAMNTEAFF.

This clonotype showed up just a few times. The CDR3 here is CASSYGGTGGYYEQFF. CDR3 bases: TGTGCCAGCAGTTACGGTGGGACAGGGGGTTACTATGAGCAGTTCTTC. The V gene is TRBV6-5, the J gene TRBJ2-1; 11 nucleotides agree with TRBD1. After removal of 2 bases from V and 8 bases from J, the junction contained 8 bases not matched to a gene. CDR1 is MNHEY and CDR2 is SVGAGI in the germline V gene. The CDR3 loop spans 16 amino acids.

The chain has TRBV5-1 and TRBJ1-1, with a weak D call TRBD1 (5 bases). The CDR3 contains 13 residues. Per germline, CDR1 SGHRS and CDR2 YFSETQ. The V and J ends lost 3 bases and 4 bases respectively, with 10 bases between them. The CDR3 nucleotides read TGCGCCAGCAGCTACACAGGAGGCACTGAAGCTTTCTTT. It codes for CASSYTGGTEAFF.

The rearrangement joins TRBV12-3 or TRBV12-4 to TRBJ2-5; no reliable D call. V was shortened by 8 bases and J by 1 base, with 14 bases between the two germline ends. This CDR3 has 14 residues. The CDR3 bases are TGTGCCAGCGGACCTGGACGGATCCAAGAGACCCAGTACTTC. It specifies CASGPGRIQETQYF.

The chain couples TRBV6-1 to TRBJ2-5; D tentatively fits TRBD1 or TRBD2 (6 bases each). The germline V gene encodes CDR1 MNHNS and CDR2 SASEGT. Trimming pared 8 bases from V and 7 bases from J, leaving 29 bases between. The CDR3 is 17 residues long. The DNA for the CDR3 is TGTGCCAGCGGCCCACAGGGTCAGGGACTGGGAACCGTGACCCAGTACTTC. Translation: CASGPQGQGLGTVTQYF.

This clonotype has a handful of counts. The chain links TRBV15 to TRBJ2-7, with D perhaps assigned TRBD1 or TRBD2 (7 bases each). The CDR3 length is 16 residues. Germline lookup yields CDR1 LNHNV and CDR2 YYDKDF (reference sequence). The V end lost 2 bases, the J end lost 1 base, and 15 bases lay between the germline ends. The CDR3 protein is CATSRSGTVFSYEQYF. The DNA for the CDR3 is TGTGCCACCAGCAGAAGCGGGACAGTTTTTTCCTACGAGCAGTACTTC.

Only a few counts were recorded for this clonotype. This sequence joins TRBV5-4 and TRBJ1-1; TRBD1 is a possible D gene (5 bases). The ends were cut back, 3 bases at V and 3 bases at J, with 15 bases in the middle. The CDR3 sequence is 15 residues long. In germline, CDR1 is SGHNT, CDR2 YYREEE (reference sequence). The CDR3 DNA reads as TGTGCCAGCAGCTCCCCCCTTTTCAGGGACACTGAAGCTTTCTTT. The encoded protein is CASSSPLFRDTEAFF.

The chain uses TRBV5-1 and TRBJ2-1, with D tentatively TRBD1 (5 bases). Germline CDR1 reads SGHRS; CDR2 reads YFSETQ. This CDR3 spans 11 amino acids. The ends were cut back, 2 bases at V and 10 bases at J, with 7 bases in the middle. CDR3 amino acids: CASSFGQEQFF. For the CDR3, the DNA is TGCGCCAGCAGCTTCGGACAAGAGCAGTTCTTC. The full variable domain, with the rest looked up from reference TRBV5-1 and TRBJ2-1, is KAGVTQTPRYLIKTRGQQVTLSCSPISGHRSVSWYQQTPGQGLQFLFEYFSETQRNKGNFPGRFSGRQFSNSRSEMNVSTLELGDSALYLCASSFGQEQFFGPGTRLTVL.

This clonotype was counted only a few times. CDR3 DNA: TGTGCCAGCAGCCAAACAGGGAACGAGCAGTACTTC. Translation gives CASSQTGNEQYF. V and J are TRBV3-1 and TRBJ2-7, with D tentatively TRBD1 (6 bases). The CDR3 covers 12 residues. Trimming removed 2 bases at V and 5 bases at J, with 7 bases between. Germline CDR1 LGHDT, CDR2 YNNKEL (reference sequence).